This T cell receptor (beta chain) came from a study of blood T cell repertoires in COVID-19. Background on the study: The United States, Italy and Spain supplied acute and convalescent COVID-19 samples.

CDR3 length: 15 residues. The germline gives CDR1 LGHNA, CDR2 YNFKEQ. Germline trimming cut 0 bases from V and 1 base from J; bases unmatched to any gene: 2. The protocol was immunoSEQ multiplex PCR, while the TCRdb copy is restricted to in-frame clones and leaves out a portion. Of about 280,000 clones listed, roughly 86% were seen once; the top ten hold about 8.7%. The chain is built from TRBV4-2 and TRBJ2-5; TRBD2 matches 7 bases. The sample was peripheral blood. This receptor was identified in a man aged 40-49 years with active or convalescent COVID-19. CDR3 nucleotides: TGTGCCAGCAGCCAAGAGGGGGGGTTCCAAGAGACCCAGTACTTC. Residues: CASSQEGGFQETQYF.